The 19 T cell receptor beta chains below all came from one sample that was sequenced in a study of T-cell memory formation after mild COVID-19. From the 5' RACE reads, TCRdb called clonotypes with MiXCR, one entry per CDR3 protein. Here the sample spans about 310,000 distinct CDR3 sequences, just under 20% being singletons. The sample consisted of PBMCs or a T cell subset sorted from them (not recorded which). These receptors all stem from a man aged 18-30 years who had mild COVID-19 (a few samples of this study predate the infection). Cell type and time point are not known.

This chain's CDR3 is CSVGGWGQGVTDTQYF. As DNA, the CDR3 is TGCAGCGTTGGGGGCTGGGGACAGGGGGTAACAGATACGCAGTATTTT. The chain is built from TRBV29-1 and TRBJ2-3; 11 bases match TRBD1. Germline V gene sequence: CDR1 SQVTM, CDR2 ANQGSEA. V trimming: 4 bases; J trimming: 3 bases; junction bases outside the gene matches: 9. CDR3 length equals 16 residues.

This clonotype was seen only a few times. This chain connects TRBV7-9 to TRBJ2-5; TRBD2 matches 12 bases. The V gene end was trimmed by 6 bases and the J gene end by 0 bases; junction bases not matched to a gene: 5. The CDR3 is 16 residues long. Looked up from germline, CDR1 is SEHNR and CDR2 is FQNEAQ (reference sequence). In DNA form, the CDR3 reads TGTGCCAGCAGGAGACTAGCGGGGGTTGACCAAGAGACCCAGTACTTC. Encoded protein: CASRRLAGVDQETQYF.

This clonotype turned up a few times. This CDR3 is CASSYRTGGSQPQHF. In DNA form, the CDR3 reads TGTGCCAGCAGCTACCGGACAGGGGGATCTCAGCCCCAGCATTTT. The chain links TRBV5-6 to TRBJ1-5; 10 positions agree with TRBD1. Trimming cost V 3 bases and J 6 bases; bases outside gene matches: 6. The CDR3 is 15 amino acids. CDR1 and CDR2 (germline): SGHDT, YYEEEE.

This sequence joins TRBV5-1 and TRBJ2-7; 8 nucleotides agree with TRBD1. Germline CDR1 is SGHRS and CDR2 is YFSETQ. The CDR3 has 14 residues. With 2 bases clipped from V and 6 bases from J, the junction kept 7 bases outside the gene matches. The chain's CDR3 is CASSLRQGRREQYF. The CDR3 coding sequence is TGCGCCAGCAGCTTACGACAGGGGCGGCGCGAGCAGTACTTC.

This chain uses TRBV6-5 with TRBJ1-6; TRBD1 matches at 9 bases. From germline, CDR1 is MNHEY and CDR2 SVGAGI. V dropped 7 bases and J dropped 7; count of bases not matched to a gene: 5. The CDR3 contains 14 residues. In DNA, the CDR3 is TGTGCCAGCAATGTACAGGGGGCAAATTCACCCCTCCACTTT. Amino acids: CASNVQGANSPLHF.

The sample holds a few counts of this clonotype. This chain uses TRBV6-5 with TRBJ1-2, with D possibly being TRBD1 (5 bases). The CDR3 is 15 amino acids. The V gene's germline CDR1 is MNHEY and CDR2 SVGAGI. The V end lost 4 bases, the J end lost 2 bases, and 14 bases lay between the germline ends. The chain's CDR3 is CASSFREAGNYGYTF. The CDR3 DNA sequence: TGTGCCAGCAGTTTCAGGGAGGCGGGGAACTATGGCTACACCTTC.

This clonotype was seen many times. J is TRBJ1-6 and V is TRBV7-2; no clear D gene. V dropped 5 bases and J dropped 10 bases, with 12 bases sitting between them. The CDR3 has 13 residues. Germline CDR1 SGHTA, CDR2 FQGNSA. CDR3 coding DNA: TGTGCCAGCAGCCCCGGTTGGGGATCACCCCTCCACTTT. Translating it yields CASSPGWGSPLHF.

This chain links TRBV20-1 with TRBJ1-1; D is unresolved. The CDR3 is 14 amino acids. The germline V gene has CDR1 DFQATT and CDR2 SNEGSKA (reference sequence). V dropped 6 bases and J dropped 2 bases, with 16 bases sitting between them. CDR3 loop: CSAPGSSANTEAFF. The CDR3 DNA reads as TGCAGTGCCCCGGGCTCATCGGCCAACACTGAAGCTTTCTTT.

This clonotype was detected only once. The chain employs TRBV7-6 and TRBJ2-3; 7 bases fit TRBD2. The germline CDR1 and CDR2 sequences are SGHVS and FNYEAQ. The J segment lost 8 bases and the V segment lost 5 bases, leaving 16 bases of the junction unmatched. This CDR3 spans 16 amino acids. This chain's CDR3 is CASSPGLGAWGGTQYF. The CDR3 DNA is TGTGCCAGCAGCCCTGGACTTGGAGCTTGGGGGGGTACGCAGTATTTT. The full variable domain, in which reference TRBV7-6 and TRBJ2-3 provide the parts outside the CDR3, is GAGVSQSPRYKVTKRGQDVALRCDPISGHVSLYWYRQALGQGPEFLTYFNYEAQQDKSGLPNDRFSAERPEGSISTLTIQRTEQRDSAMYRCASSPGLGAWGGTQYFGPGTRLTVL.

In this sample, this clonotype turned up a few times. V and J are TRBV7-2 and TRBJ1-6; a possible D gene is TRBD1 (5 bases). The CDR3 sequence is 18 residues long. Germline-derived CDR1 and CDR2 are SGHTA and FQGNSA. V shed 2 bases and J shed 7 bases, with 21 bases lying between them. The DNA for the CDR3 is TGTGCCAGCAGCTTAACCCCGGACGCAGGGTGGTCCAATTCACCCCTCCACTTT. Residues: CASSLTPDAGWSNSPLHF.

The table lists this clonotype with a few counts. The V call is TRBV6-2 or TRBV6-3, the J call TRBJ2-7; tentatively, D is TRBD2 (6 bases). CDR3 length equals 12 residues. V was shortened by 6 bases and J by 5 bases, with 11 bases between the two germline ends. CDR1 is MNHEY, CDR2 SVGEGT, per germline. The CDR3 spells CASSLRLDEQYF. CDR3 DNA sequence: TGTGCCAGCAGCTTACGACTAGACGAGCAGTACTTC.

The V gene is TRBV29-1, the J gene TRBJ1-3; possibly TRBD1 for D (6 bases). This CDR3 is built from 15 residues. Germline assignment: CDR1 SQVTM and CDR2 ANQGSEA. Trimming removed 7 bases at V and 0 bases at J, with 16 bases between. DNA of the CDR3: TGCAGCGCCGGGGGGCCAGGAAACTCTGGAAACACCATATATTTT. This translates into CSAGGPGNSGNTIYF.

This clonotype was observed a handful of times. V and J are TRBV6-6 and TRBJ2-7, with a possible D match to TRBD1 (5 bases). Per the germline V gene, CDR1 is MNHNY and CDR2 is SVGAGI (reference sequence). The CDR3 totals 14 residues. The germline V and J ends were trimmed by 2 bases and 2 bases, with 10 bases remaining between them. CDR3 protein: CASSYVGRAYEQYV. The CDR3 DNA reads TGTGCCAGCAGTTACGTCGGCAGGGCCTACGAGCAGTACGTC.

A few counts support this clonotype. V is TRBV7-2 and J is TRBJ2-1; 7 positions agree with TRBD2. Germline loops: CDR1 SGHTA, CDR2 FQGNSA. The length of the CDR3 is 15 residues. The junction had 6 bases not matched to a gene; V was cut back by 7 bases and J by 0 bases. CDR3 sequence (DNA): TGTGCCAGCAACCTTCGCGGGGGCTCCTACAATGAGCAGTTCTTC. It is translated as CASNLRGGSYNEQFF.

This rearrangement joins TRBV4-3 to TRBJ2-1; 8 nucleotides align to TRBD2. Trimming removed 6 bases from V and 2 bases from J; junction bases left unmatched: 9. CDR1 is LGHNA and CDR2 is YSLEER in the germline V gene. CDR3 length: 16 amino acids. CDR3 in amino acids: CASSRISGAPYNEQFF. For the CDR3, the DNA is TGCGCCAGCAGTCGAATTAGCGGGGCTCCCTACAATGAGCAGTTCTTC.

The chain recombines TRBV5-1 with TRBJ2-3; D is ambiguous. The germline V gene has CDR1 SGHRS and CDR2 YFSETQ. Trimming pared 2 bases from V and 0 bases from J, leaving 4 bases between. The CDR3 totals 13 residues. The CDR3 bases are TGCGCCAGCAGCTTCTACAGCACAGATACGCAGTATTTT. Translating gives CASSFYSTDTQYF.

The gene calls are TRBV3-1 and TRBJ2-2; 8 positions match TRBD1. CDR1 is LGHDT, CDR2 YNNKEL, per germline (reference sequence). J gave up 6 bases and V 4 bases, and 7 bases lay outside the gene matches. This CDR3 is built from 15 residues. This chain's CDR3 is CASSPLDRASGELFF. CDR3 in DNA: TGTGCCAGCAGCCCGCTGGACAGGGCGTCCGGGGAGCTGTTTTTT. The full variable domain, rest sourced from reference TRBV3-1 and TRBJ2-2, is DTAVSQTPKYLVTQMGNDKSIKCEQNLGHDTMYWYKQDSKKFLKIMFSYNNKELIINETVPNRFSPKSPDKAHLNLHINSLELGDSAVYFCASSPLDRASGELFFGEGSRLTVL.

A few counts support this clonotype. An end of the junction differs from the germline gene, which may be a read error. V and J are TRBV7-2 and TRBJ2-4; D perhaps matches TRBD1 (6 bases). Per the germline V gene, CDR1 is SGHTA and CDR2 is FQGNSA. CDR3 length: 15 amino acids. CDR3 DNA sequence: TGTGCCAGCAGCTACAGTACCATTAAACAGGGAGTCCACTTCTTC. This gives the protein CASSYSTIKQGVHFF. The variable domain in full, completed from reference TRBV7-2 and TRBJ2-4, reads GAGVSQSPSNKVTEKGKDVELRCDPISGHTALYWYRQSLGQGLEFLIYFQGNSAPDKSGLPSDRFSAERTGGSVSTLTIQRTQQEDSAVYLCASSYSTIKQGVHFFGAGTRLSVL.

There are a few counts of this clonotype. CDR3 DNA sequence: TGCGCCAGCAGCTTGGCCGAGAGGACAGATACGCAGTATTTT. This encodes CASSLAERTDTQYF. V usage is TRBV5-1 and J usage is TRBJ2-3; D gene unclear. CDR3 size: 14 residues. Trimming left V 0 bases short and J 3 bases short, with 8 bases between. Germline-derived CDR1 and CDR2 are SGHRS and YFSETQ. The full variable domain, completed using reference TRBV5-1 and TRBJ2-3, is KAGVTQTPRYLIKTRGQQVTLSCSPISGHRSVSWYQQTPGQGLQFLFEYFSETQRNKGNFPGRFSGRQFSNSRSEMNVSTLELGDSALYLCASSLAERTDTQYFGPGTRLTVL.